This TCR beta chain was recovered during a study of early T cells in non-severe SARS-CoV-2 infection. For the study at large: RNA in bulk from unsorted whole blood was sequenced, and chains were unpaired.

This clonotype was recorded at least ten times. As part of library construction, unique molecular identifiers were attached to individual cDNA molecules. From the 5' RACE reads, TCRdb called clonotypes with MiXCR, one entry per CDR3 protein. The sample has approximately 74,000 distinct CDR3 sequences, 11% to 15% seen once. This receptor was obtained from an adult who was a healthcare worker with PCR-confirmed SARS-CoV-2 infection or an uninfected control (not recorded which). The sequenced sample consisted of whole blood.

The CDR3 DNA reads as TGTGCCAGCAGTCCGGGACTAGCGGGGGGGCGCGAGACCCAGTACTTC. Amino acids: CASSPGLAGGRETQYF. The chain uses TRBV2 and TRBJ2-5, with 16 bases aligning to TRBD2. This CDR3 spans 16 amino acids. In germline, CDR1 is SNHLY, CDR2 FYNNEI. With V trimmed by 5 bases and J by 5 bases, 5 bases remained unmatched.